The 30 T cell receptor beta chains given below trace back to one sample, sequenced in a study of shared clonotypes between healthy human individuals. CD45RO-negative, CCR7-positively selected cells formed the naive CD8 fraction, excluding terminally differentiated effector memory CD45RA+ cells. Here immunoSEQ multiplex PCR was the method, and the copy in TCRdb shows in-frame clones only, minus some. The sample contains millions of clones, roughly 91% of which appear only once. The sample consisted of naive CD8+ T cells from PBMCs. These receptors were collected from a man younger than 35 in good health. Some clones in this sample may be carry-over from other donors' samples.

V usage is TRBV27 and J usage is TRBJ2-3; D gene unclear. Germline loops: CDR1 MNHEY, CDR2 SMNVEV (reference sequence). The CDR3 loop spans 11 amino acids. V was trimmed by 6 bases and J by 5 bases, leaving 6 bases between them. The CDR3, as DNA: TGTGCCAGCAGCACACTAGATACGCAGTATTTT. Residues: CASSTLDTQYF.

In this sample, this clone turned up once. The gene calls are TRBV19 and TRBJ1-1; D call uncertain. This CDR3 comprises 8 residues. V was clipped by 10 bases and J by 11 bases, with 8 bases between them. Germline CDR1 is LNHDA and CDR2 is SQIVND (reference sequence). The CDR3 is CATPAAFF. In DNA form, the CDR3 reads TGTGCCACCCCGGCGGCTTTCTTT.

The chain carries TRBV7-9 and TRBJ2-7; a possible D gene is TRBD2 (6 bases). Germline V gene data show CDR1 as SEHNR and CDR2 as FQNEAQ (reference sequence). The CDR3 runs 12 residues. V was pared by 4 bases and J by 5 bases, with 9 bases between. The CDR3 DNA is TGTGCCAGCAGCTCAGGACTAAACGAGCAGTACTTC. Translating it yields CASSSGLNEQYF.

The chain joins TRBV5-6 to TRBJ1-2; D perhaps matches TRBD1 (5 bases). The V end lost 4 bases, the J end lost 4 bases, and 11 bases lay between the germline ends. The CDR3 covers 13 residues. CDR1 is SGHDT, CDR2 YYEEEE, per germline. The DNA of the CDR3 is TGTGCCAGCAGCACCGGGACCTCCTATGGCTACACCTTC. It specifies CASSTGTSYGYTF.

The chain links TRBV11-2 to TRBJ2-3, with 8 nucleotides matching TRBD2. Losses at the gene ends were 5 bases for V and 2 bases for J; bases not matched to a gene: 6. The CDR3 has 15 residues. From germline, CDR1 is SGHAT and CDR2 FQNNGV. Here the CDR3 reads CASSGRTSSTDTQYF. In DNA form, the CDR3 reads TGTGCCAGCAGCGGAAGGACTAGCTCCACAGATACGCAGTATTTT.

The CDR3 here is CASSIVAVGTNEQFF. The CDR3 bases are TGTGCCAGTAGTATTGTTGCGGTAGGGACCAATGAGCAGTTCTTC. The chain has TRBV19 and TRBJ2-1; TRBD1 or TRBD2 may be the D gene (5 bases each). V gave up 3 bases and J gave up 6 bases, with 15 bases separating them. The CDR3 runs 15 residues. Germline V gene sequence: CDR1 LNHDA, CDR2 SQIVND (reference sequence).

The gene calls are TRBV18 and TRBJ2-4; 7 bases agree with TRBD2. CDR1 KGHSH and CDR2 LQKENI come from the germline V gene. V shed 0 bases, J shed 6 bases, and the junction held 2 bases outside the gene matches. The CDR3 consists of 14 residues. The CDR3 DNA follows: TGTGCCAGCTCACCACCTTCGGGGGGAAACATTCAGTACTTC. This sequence encodes CASSPPSGGNIQYF.

The genes are TRBV19 and TRBJ1-3; D perhaps matches TRBD1 (6 bases). Germline V gives CDR1 LNHDA, CDR2 SQIVND (reference sequence). This CDR3 has 16 residues. Trimming removed 3 bases from V and 1 base from J, with 13 bases in between. CDR3 loop: CASSIPGHLSGNTIYF. The CDR3 region has the DNA TGTGCCAGTAGTATCCCGGGACACCTTTCTGGAAACACCATATATTTT.

The chain recombines TRBV29-1 with TRBJ2-3, with unresolved D. Germline CDR1 SQVTM, CDR2 ANQGSEA. This CDR3 contains 16 residues. V was pared by 4 bases and J by 2 bases, with 19 bases between. CDR3: CSVANLGSSFTDTQYF. CDR3 in DNA: TGCAGCGTTGCCAATCTGGGGTCCTCATTCACAGATACGCAGTATTTT.

CDR3 region: CASQQSSNQPQHF. The CDR3 coding sequence is TGTGCCAGTCAACAATCCAGCAATCAGCCCCAGCATTTT. The chain employs TRBV19 and TRBJ1-5; D is ambiguous. The CDR3 totals 13 residues. Germline V CDR1 and CDR2: LNHDA, SQIVND (reference sequence). V was clipped by 8 bases and J by 1 base, with 9 bases between them.

CDR3 DNA sequence: TGTGCCAGCAGCTTACTGGCGGGAGGGCCTCGTGAGACCCAGTACTTC. It is translated as CASSLLAGGPRETQYF. The chain carries TRBV7-8 and TRBJ2-5, with 9 bases fitting TRBD2. CDR1 is SGHVS and CDR2 is FQNEAQ in the germline V gene. The CDR3 totals 16 residues. The ends lost 2 bases at V and 5 bases at J; junction bases unmatched: 9.

The gene calls are TRBV29-1 and TRBJ2-5; TRBD1 aligns across 7 bases. The CDR3 covers 15 residues. Germline lookup yields CDR1 SQVTM and CDR2 ANQGSEA. Trimming at V came to 1 base and at J to 2 bases, leaving 7 bases not matched to a gene. The CDR3 DNA reads TGCAGCGTTGAAGGGGACAGAGACCCACAAGAGACCCAGTACTTC. Its translation: CSVEGDRDPQETQYF.

The rearrangement links TRBV7-8 to TRBJ2-1; 11 positions match TRBD2. Trimming at V came to 6 bases and at J to 5 bases, leaving 3 bases not matched to a gene. Germline values: CDR1 SGHVS, CDR2 FQNEAQ. The CDR3 spans 14 residues. The CDR3 region is CASRRLAGNNEQFF. The CDR3 nucleotides are TGTGCCAGCAGACGACTAGCGGGAAACAATGAGCAGTTCTTC.

On this clone: Its ends do not fully match the called genes, so a read error is possible. The chain couples TRBV29-1 to TRBJ2-6; D gene ambiguous. There are 15 residues in the CDR3. Germline CDR1 and CDR2: SQVTM and ANQGSEA. The CDR3 loop is CSVEEVSSEANVLTF. The CDR3 DNA reads as TGCAGCGTTGAAGAGGTTAGCTCTGAGGCCAACGTCCTGACTTTC.

The chain combines TRBV6-1 with TRBJ2-1, with no clear D. Trimming left V 1 base short and J 0 bases short, with 13 bases between. The CDR3 extends over 17 amino acids. Germline V gene sequence: CDR1 MNHNS, CDR2 SASEGT. The CDR3 spells CASSEVYFSSSYNEQFF. Here the CDR3 DNA reads TGTGCCAGCAGTGAAGTCTATTTCTCAAGCTCCTACAATGAGCAGTTCTTC.

J is TRBJ2-7 and V is TRBV19, with D perhaps TRBD2 (5 bases). Trimming took off 5 bases at V and 3 bases at J, with 14 bases between the two ends. This CDR3 is built from 14 residues. From germline, CDR1 is LNHDA and CDR2 SQIVND (reference sequence). CDR3 bases: TGTGCCAGTAGTTTCCGAGGTGGGAGCTACGAGCAGTACTTC. Amino acid sequence: CASSFRGGSYEQYF.

J is TRBJ2-7 and V is TRBV6-1, with TRBD2 matching 13 bases. The CDR3 contains 16 residues. The V gene end was trimmed by 3 bases and the J gene end by 2 bases; junction bases not matched to a gene: 4. CDR1 is MNHNS and CDR2 is SASEGT in the germline V gene. The chain's CDR3 is CASSDPGLAGAYEQYF. The CDR3 DNA reads as TGTGCCAGCAGTGACCCTGGACTAGCGGGGGCCTACGAGCAGTACTTC.

The J gene is TRBJ2-7, the V gene TRBV19; the D gene is possibly TRBD1 (7 bases). Trimming removed 7 bases at V and 4 bases at J, with 17 bases between. This CDR3 has 14 amino acids. Germline V CDR1 and CDR2: LNHDA, SQIVND (reference sequence). The CDR3 sequence is CASTPGPGGYEQYF. CDR3 DNA: TGTGCCAGTACTCCGGGGCCAGGGGGGTACGAGCAGTACTTC. Based on the CDR3 plus reference TRBV19 and TRBJ2-7, the full variable domain is DGGITQSPKYLFRKEGQNVTLSCEQNLNHDAMYWYRQDPGQGLRLIYYSQIVNDFQKGDIAEGYSVSREKKESFPLTVTSAQKNPTAFYLCASTPGPGGYEQYFGPGTRLTVT.

The chain has TRBV7-6 and TRBJ2-1; a weak D match, TRBD1 (6 bases). The CDR3 loop spans 11 amino acids. V dropped 5 bases and J dropped 13 bases, with 12 bases sitting between them. CDR1 SGHVS and CDR2 FNYEAQ come from the germline V gene. The CDR3 loop reads CASSTQGLQFF. For the CDR3, the DNA is TGTGCCAGCAGCACGCAGGGGCTACAGTTCTTC.

The chain has TRBV18 and TRBJ2-7, with TRBD1 matching 7 bases. With 4 bases clipped from V and 4 bases from J, the junction kept 10 bases outside the gene matches. Germline V gives CDR1 KGHSH, CDR2 LQKENI. The CDR3 has 15 residues. CDR3 protein: CASSRQTGNRYEQYF. DNA for the CDR3: TGTGCCAGCTCACGGCAGACAGGGAATCGGTACGAGCAGTACTTC.

The chain employs TRBV15 and TRBJ2-2, with a tentative D call TRBD1 (5 bases). Trimming removed 0 bases from V and 4 bases from J, with 15 bases in between. The CDR3 is made up of 17 amino acids. Germline loops: CDR1 LNHNV, CDR2 YYDKDF (reference sequence). CDR3 in DNA: TGTGCCACCAGCAGAGATGGGGCAGAAGAATTCACCGGGGAGCTGTTTTTT. Encoded protein: CATSRDGAEEFTGELFF.

The rearrangement joins TRBV4-1 to TRBJ2-5; possible D gene TRBD1, 6 bases. V lost 4 bases, J lost 5 bases, and 26 bases lay in between. The CDR3 runs 18 residues. Germline-derived CDR1 and CDR2 are MGHRA and YSYEKL. CDR3 region: CASSPSPVGGLPEETQYF. The CDR3 nucleotides read TGCGCCAGCAGCCCCTCCCCTGTTGGGGGCCTCCCTGAGGAGACCCAGTACTTC.

This rearrangement joins TRBV29-1 to TRBJ1-4; 11 bases map to TRBD1. V was pared by 2 bases and J by 16 bases, with 3 bases of the junction left unmatched. This CDR3 comprises 11 residues. CDR1 is SQVTM and CDR2 is ANQGSEA in the germline V gene. Here the CDR3 DNA reads TGCAGCGTTGAATCGGGGACAGGGGGGTTTTTT. Translated: CSVESGTGGFF.

The chain recombines TRBV9 with TRBJ2-1; 7 bases match TRBD2. The V segment lost 0 bases and the J segment 7 bases; nucleotides outside the gene matches: 10. Germline V CDR1 and CDR2: SGDLS, YYNGEE. The CDR3 consists of 16 residues. The chain's CDR3 is CASSVAGREISNEQFF. CDR3 DNA sequence: TGTGCCAGCAGCGTAGCGGGGCGGGAGATATCAAATGAGCAGTTCTTC.

The chain joins TRBV7-8 to TRBJ1-3; D is unclear. This CDR3 spans 15 amino acids. The germline V gene has CDR1 SGHVS and CDR2 FQNEAQ. Trimming removed 5 bases from V and 2 bases from J, with 13 bases in between. The CDR3 nucleotides read TGTGCCAGCAGCCCCCGACATAGTCCTGGAAACACCATATATTTT. Translating it yields CASSPRHSPGNTIYF.

This sequence joins TRBV28 and TRBJ2-1, with 10 bases lining up with TRBD2. V was pared by 8 bases and J by 4 bases, with 5 bases of the junction left unmatched. Germline CDR1 and CDR2: MDHEN and SYDVKM. This CDR3 has 14 amino acids. CDR3 loop: CASSVAGGYNEQFF. DNA of the CDR3: TGTGCCAGCTCAGTAGCGGGAGGTTACAATGAGCAGTTCTTC.

The chain recombines TRBV19 with TRBJ1-1; D is unclear. V was clipped by 1 base and J by 5 bases, with 17 bases between them. The CDR3 is 16 residues long. The germline CDR1 and CDR2 sequences are LNHDA and SQIVND (reference sequence). This CDR3 is CASSIARSPGWTEAFF. The CDR3 nucleotides are TGTGCCAGTAGTATAGCCCGATCCCCGGGTTGGACTGAAGCTTTCTTT.

The gene calls are TRBV7-9 and TRBJ1-1; no firm D call. CDR1 SEHNR and CDR2 FQNEAQ come from the germline V gene (reference sequence). Between the trimmed V and J ends, which lost 0 bases and 3 bases, there was a span of 8 bases. There are 14 residues in the CDR3. CDR3 DNA sequence: TGTGCCAGCAGCTTAGCCCCCCAGCACACTGAAGCTTTCTTT. It is translated as CASSLAPQHTEAFF. Full variable domain (missing parts from reference TRBV7-9 and TRBJ1-1): DTGVSQNPRHKITKRGQNVTFRCDPISEHNRLYWYRQTLGQGPEFLTYFQNEAQLEKSRLLSDRFSAERPKGSFSTLEIQRTEQGDSAMYLCASSLAPQHTEAFFGQGTRLTVV.

The chain uses TRBV27 and TRBJ2-7; D may be TRBD1 or TRBD2 (5 bases each). The CDR3 runs 15 residues. Per germline, CDR1 MNHEY and CDR2 SMNVEV (reference sequence). Deletions cut 5 bases from V and 1 base from J, with 15 bases between. The CDR3: CASSPSGAASYEQYF. The DNA for the CDR3 is TGTGCCAGCAGTCCATCCGGGGCTGCATCCTACGAGCAGTACTTC.

This chain links TRBV29-1 with TRBJ2-6; 9 bases fit TRBD1. The CDR3 length is 18 residues. Trimming took 5 bases from V and 2 from J; bases not matched to a gene: 13. From germline, CDR1 is SQVTM and CDR2 ANQGSEA. Here the CDR3 DNA reads TGCAGCGTTAGGTGGGCTGGGACAGGGTCTCCTGGGGCCAACGTCCTGACTTTC. Protein sequence: CSVRWAGTGSPGANVLTF.